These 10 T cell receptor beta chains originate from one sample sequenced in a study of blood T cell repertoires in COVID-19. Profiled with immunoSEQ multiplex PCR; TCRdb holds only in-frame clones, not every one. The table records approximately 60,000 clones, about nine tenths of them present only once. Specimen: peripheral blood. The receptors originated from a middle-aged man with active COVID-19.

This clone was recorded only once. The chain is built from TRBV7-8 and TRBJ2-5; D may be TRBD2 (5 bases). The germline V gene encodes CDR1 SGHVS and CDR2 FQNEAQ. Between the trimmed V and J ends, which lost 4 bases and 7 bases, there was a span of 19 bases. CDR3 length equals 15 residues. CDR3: CASSSTRTGGGTQYF. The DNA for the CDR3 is TGTGCCAGCAGCTCGACCCGGACCGGAGGAGGGACCCAGTACTTC. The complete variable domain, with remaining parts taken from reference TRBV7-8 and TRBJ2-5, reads GAGVSQSPRYKVAKRGQDVALRCDPISGHVSLFWYQQALGQGPEFLTYFQNEAQLDKSGLPSDRFFAERPEGSVSTLKIQRTQQEDSAVYLCASSSTRTGGGTQYFGPGTRLLVL.

In DNA, the CDR3 is TGTGCCAGCAGTTACTACGACTCAGAGACCCAGTACTTC. Amino acid sequence: CASSYYDSETQYF. This rearrangement joins TRBV6-2 or TRBV6-3 to TRBJ2-5; D is uncertain. With 1 base removed from V and 4 bases from J, the gap between germline ends came to 7 bases. Germline values: CDR1 MNHEY, CDR2 SVGEGT. The CDR3 loop spans 13 amino acids.

Written as DNA, the CDR3 is TGTGCCAGTAGTAGGGGACAGGGGGCAGGAATGAACACTGAAGCTTTCTTT. Amino acid sequence: CASSRGQGAGMNTEAFF. The chain joins TRBV19 to TRBJ1-1; 12 positions agree with TRBD1. The germline V gene encodes CDR1 LNHDA and CDR2 SQIVND (reference sequence). V shed 4 bases and J 0 bases; nucleotides not matched to a gene: 6. The CDR3 spans 17 residues. Variable domain in full (rest from reference TRBV19 and TRBJ1-1): DGGITQSPKYLFRKEGQNVTLSCEQNLNHDAMYWYRQDPGQGLRLIYYSQIVNDFQKGDIAEGYSVSREKKESFPLTVTSAQKNPTAFYLCASSRGQGAGMNTEAFFGQGTRLTVV.

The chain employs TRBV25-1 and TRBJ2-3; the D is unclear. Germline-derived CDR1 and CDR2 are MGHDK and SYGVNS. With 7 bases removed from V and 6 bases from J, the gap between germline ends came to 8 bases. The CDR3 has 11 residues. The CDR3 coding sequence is TGTGCCAGCATTGGCCGTGATACGCAGTATTTT. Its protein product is CASIGRDTQYF.

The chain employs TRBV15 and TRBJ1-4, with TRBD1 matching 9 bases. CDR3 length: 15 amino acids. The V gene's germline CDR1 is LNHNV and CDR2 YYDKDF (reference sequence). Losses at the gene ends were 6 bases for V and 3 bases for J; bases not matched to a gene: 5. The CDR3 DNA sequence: TGTGCCACCAGTCGGGACAGGGACCCTAATGAAAAACTGTTTTTT. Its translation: CATSRDRDPNEKLFF.

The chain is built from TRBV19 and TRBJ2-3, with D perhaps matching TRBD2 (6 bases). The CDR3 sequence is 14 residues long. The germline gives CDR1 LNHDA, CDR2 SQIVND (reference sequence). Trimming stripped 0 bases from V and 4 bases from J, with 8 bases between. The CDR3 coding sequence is TGTGCCAGTAGTATAGAGCTAGCGTCAGATACGCAGTATTTT. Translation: CASSIELASDTQYF.

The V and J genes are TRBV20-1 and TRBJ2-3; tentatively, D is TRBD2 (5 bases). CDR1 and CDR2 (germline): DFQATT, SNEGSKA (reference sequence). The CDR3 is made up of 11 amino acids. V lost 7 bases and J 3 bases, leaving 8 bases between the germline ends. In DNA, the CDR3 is TGCAGTGGCGAGGGTACAGATACGCAGTATTTT. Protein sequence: CSGEGTDTQYF.

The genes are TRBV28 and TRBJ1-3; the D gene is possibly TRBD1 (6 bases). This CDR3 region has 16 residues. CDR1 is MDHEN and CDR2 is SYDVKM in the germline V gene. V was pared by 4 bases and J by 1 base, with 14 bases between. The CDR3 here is CASSSPGGYSGNTIYF. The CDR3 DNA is TGTGCCAGCAGTTCCCCGGGGGGCTATTCTGGAAACACCATATATTTT.

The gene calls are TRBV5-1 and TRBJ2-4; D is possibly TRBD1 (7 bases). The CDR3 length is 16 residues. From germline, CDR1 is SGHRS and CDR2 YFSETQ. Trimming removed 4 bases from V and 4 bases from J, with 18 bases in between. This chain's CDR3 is CASSVQGGLAKNIQYF. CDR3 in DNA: TGCGCCAGCAGCGTCCAGGGGGGACTCGCTAAAAACATTCAGTACTTC.

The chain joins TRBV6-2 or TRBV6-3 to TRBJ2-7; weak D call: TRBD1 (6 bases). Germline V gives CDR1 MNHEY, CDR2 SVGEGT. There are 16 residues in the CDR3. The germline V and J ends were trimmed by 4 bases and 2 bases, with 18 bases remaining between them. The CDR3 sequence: CASSFELRDTTYEQYF. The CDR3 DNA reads TGTGCCAGCAGTTTTGAGCTCCGGGACACCACCTACGAGCAGTACTTC.